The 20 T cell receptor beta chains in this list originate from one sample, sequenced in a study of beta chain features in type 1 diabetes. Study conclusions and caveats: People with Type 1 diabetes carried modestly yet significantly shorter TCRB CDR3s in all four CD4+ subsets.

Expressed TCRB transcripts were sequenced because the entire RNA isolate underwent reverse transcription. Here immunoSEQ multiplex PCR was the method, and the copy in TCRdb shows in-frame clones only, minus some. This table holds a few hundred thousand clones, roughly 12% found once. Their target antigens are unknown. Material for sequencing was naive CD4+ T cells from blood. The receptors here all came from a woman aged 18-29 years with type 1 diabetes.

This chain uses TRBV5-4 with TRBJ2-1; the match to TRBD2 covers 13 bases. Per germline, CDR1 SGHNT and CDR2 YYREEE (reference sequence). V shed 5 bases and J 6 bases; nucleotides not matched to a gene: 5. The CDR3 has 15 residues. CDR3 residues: CASRPGLAGSNEQFF. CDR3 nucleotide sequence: TGTGCCAGCAGACCGGGACTAGCGGGATCCAATGAGCAGTTCTTC.

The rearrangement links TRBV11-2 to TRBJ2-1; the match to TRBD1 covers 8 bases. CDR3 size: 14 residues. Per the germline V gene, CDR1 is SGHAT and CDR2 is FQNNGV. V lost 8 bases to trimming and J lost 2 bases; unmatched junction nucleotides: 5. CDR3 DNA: TGTGCCAGCGGGAGACAGGGGACCTACAATGAGCAGTTCTTC. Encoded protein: CASGRQGTYNEQFF. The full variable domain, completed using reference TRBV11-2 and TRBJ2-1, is EAGVAQSPRYKIIEKRQSVAFWCNPISGHATLYWYQQILGQGPKLLIQFQNNGVVDDSQLPKDRFSAERLKGVDSTLKIQPAKLEDSAVYLCASGRQGTYNEQFFGPGTRLTVL.

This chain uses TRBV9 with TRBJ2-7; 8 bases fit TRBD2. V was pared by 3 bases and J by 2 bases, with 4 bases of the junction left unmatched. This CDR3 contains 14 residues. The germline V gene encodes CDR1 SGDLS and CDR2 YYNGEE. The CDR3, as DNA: TGTGCCAGCAGCGGTACTAGCGGCGCCTACGAGCAGTACTTC. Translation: CASSGTSGAYEQYF. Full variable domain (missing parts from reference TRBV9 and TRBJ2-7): DSGVTQTPKHLITATGQRVTLRCSPRSGDLSVYWYQQSLDQGLQFLIQYYNGEERAKGNILERFSAQQFPDLHSELNLSSLELGDSALYFCASSGTSGAYEQYFGPGTRLTVT.

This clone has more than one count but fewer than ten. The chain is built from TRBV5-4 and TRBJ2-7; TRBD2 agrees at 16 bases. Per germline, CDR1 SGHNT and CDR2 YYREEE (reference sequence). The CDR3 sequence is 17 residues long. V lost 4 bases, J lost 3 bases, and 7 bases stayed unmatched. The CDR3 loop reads CASSLGLAGGKSYEQYF. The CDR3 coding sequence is TGTGCCAGCAGCCTGGGACTAGCGGGAGGGAAGAGCTACGAGCAGTACTTC.

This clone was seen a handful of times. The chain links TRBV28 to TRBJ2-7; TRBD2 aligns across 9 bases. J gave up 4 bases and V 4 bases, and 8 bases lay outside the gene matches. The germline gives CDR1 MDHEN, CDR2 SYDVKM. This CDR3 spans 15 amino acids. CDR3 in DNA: TGTGCCAGCAGTTCCACCGGACTAGCGCGGTACGAGCAGTACTTC. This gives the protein CASSSTGLARYEQYF.

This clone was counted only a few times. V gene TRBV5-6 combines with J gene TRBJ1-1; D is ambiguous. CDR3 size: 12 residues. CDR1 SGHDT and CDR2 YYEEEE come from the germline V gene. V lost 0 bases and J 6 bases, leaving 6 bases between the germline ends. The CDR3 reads CASSLVRPEAFF. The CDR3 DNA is TGTGCCAGCAGCTTGGTGCGGCCTGAAGCTTTCTTT. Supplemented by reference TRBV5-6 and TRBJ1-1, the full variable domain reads DAGVTQSPTHLIKTRGQQVTLRCSPKSGHDTVSWYQQALGQGPQFIFQYYEEEERQRGNFPDRFSGHQFPNYSSELNVNALLLGDSALYLCASSLVRPEAFFGQGTRLTVV.

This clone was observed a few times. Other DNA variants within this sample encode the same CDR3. CDR3 sequence reads: CAWSVQSNQPQHF. The CDR3, as DNA: TGTGCCTGGAGTGTACAAAGCAATCAGCCCCAGCATTTT. The chain joins TRBV30 to TRBJ1-5; D call uncertain. V was trimmed by 0 bases and J by 1 base, leaving 4 bases between them. The germline V gene encodes CDR1 GTSNPN and CDR2 SVGIG (reference sequence). The CDR3 runs to 13 residues.

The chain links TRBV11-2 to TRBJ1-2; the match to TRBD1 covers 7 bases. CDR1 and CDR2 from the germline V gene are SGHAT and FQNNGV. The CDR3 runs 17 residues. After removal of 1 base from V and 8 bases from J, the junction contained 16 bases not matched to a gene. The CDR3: CASSLARPSQGDGGYTF. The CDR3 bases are TGTGCCAGCAGCTTAGCCCGCCCTTCTCAGGGGGACGGAGGCTACACCTTC.

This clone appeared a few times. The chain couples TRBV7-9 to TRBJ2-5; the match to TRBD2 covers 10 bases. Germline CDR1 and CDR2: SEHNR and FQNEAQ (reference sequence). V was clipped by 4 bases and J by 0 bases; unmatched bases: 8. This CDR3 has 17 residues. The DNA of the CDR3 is TGTGCCAGCAGCTCCCCTAGCGGGGGACAGTACCAAGAGACCCAGTACTTC. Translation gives CASSSPSGGQYQETQYF.

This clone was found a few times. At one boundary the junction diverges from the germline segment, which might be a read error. This chain's CDR3 is CASSQAPRGQADF. The CDR3, as DNA: TGTGCCAGCAGCCAAGCGCCGAGAGGGCAAGCAGATTTT. The chain joins TRBV14 to TRBJ1-3; no reliable D call. CDR1 and CDR2 (germline): SGHDN, FVKESK. The CDR3 covers 13 residues.

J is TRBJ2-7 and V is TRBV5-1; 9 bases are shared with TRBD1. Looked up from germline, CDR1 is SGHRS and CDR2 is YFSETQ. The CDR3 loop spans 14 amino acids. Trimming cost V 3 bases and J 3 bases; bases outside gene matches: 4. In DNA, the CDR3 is TGCGCCAGCAGCTCTTCGGACAGGGGCTACGAGCAGTACTTC. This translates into CASSSSDRGYEQYF.

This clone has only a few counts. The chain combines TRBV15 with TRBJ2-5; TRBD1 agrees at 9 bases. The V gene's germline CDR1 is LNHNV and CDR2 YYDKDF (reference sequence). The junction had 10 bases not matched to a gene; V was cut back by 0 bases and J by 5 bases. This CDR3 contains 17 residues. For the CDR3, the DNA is TGTGCCACCAGCAGAGATCAGGGGACAGGGTTCTTGGAGACCCAGTACTTC. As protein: CATSRDQGTGFLETQYF.

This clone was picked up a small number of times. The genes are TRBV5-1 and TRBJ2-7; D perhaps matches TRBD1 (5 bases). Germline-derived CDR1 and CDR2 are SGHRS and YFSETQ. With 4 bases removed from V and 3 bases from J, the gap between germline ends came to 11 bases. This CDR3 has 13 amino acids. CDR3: CASSASDSYEQYF. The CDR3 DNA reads TGCGCCAGCAGCGCTTCCGACAGCTACGAGCAGTACTTC.

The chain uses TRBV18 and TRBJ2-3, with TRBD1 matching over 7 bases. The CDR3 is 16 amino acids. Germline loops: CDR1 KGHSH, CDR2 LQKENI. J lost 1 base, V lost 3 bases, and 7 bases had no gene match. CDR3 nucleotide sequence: TGTGCCAGCTCACCCGGACAGGTCTTCGGCACAGATACGCAGTATTTT. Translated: CASSPGQVFGTDTQYF.

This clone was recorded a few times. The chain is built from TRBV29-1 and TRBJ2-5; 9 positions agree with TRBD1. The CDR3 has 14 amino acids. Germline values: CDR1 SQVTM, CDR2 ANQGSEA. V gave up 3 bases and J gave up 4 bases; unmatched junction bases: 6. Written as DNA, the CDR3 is TGCAGCGTTGACCCCGGGACAGGGAGAGAGACCCAGTACTTC. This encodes CSVDPGTGRETQYF. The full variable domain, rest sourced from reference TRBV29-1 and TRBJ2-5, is SAVISQKPSRDICQRGTSLTIQCQVDSQVTMMFWYRQQPGQSLTLIATANQGSEATYESGFVIDKFPISRPNLTFSTLTVSNMSPEDSSIYLCSVDPGTGRETQYFGPGTRLLVL.

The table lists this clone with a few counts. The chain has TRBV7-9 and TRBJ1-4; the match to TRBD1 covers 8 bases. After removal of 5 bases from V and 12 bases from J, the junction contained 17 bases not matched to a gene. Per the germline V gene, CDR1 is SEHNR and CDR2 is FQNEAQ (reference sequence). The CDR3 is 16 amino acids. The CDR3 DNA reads TGTGCCAGCAGCCTCCCAAAGACAGGGGTAGGAGTTGAACTGTTTTTT. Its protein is CASSLPKTGVGVELFF. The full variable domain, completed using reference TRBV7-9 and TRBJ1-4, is DTGVSQNPRHKITKRGQNVTFRCDPISEHNRLYWYRQTLGQGPEFLTYFQNEAQLEKSRLLSDRFSAERPKGSFSTLEIQRTEQGDSAMYLCASSLPKTGVGVELFFGSGTQLSVL.

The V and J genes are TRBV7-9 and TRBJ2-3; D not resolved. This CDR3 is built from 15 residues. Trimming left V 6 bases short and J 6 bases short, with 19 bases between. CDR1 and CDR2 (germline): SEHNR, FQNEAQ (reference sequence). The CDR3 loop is CASRQERRLTDTQYF. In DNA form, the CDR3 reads TGTGCCAGCAGGCAAGAGAGGCGTCTTACGGATACGCAGTATTTT.

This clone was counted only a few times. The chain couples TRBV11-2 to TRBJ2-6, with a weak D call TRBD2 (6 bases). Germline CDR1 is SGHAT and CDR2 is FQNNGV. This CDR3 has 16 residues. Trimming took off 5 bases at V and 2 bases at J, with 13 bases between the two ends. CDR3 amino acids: CASSPETRAGANVLTF. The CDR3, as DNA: TGTGCCAGCAGCCCGGAGACTAGGGCTGGGGCCAACGTCCTGACTTTC.

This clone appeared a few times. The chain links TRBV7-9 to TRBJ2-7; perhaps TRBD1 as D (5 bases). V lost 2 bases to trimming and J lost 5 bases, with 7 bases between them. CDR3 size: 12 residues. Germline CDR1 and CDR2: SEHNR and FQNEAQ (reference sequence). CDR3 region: CASSLRRDEQYF. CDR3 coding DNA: TGTGCCAGCAGCTTACGCAGGGACGAGCAGTACTTC.

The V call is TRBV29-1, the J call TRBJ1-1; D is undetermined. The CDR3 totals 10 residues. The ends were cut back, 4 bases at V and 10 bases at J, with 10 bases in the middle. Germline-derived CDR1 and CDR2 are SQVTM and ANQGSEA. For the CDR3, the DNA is TGCAGCGTTGGCGGTCATCTAGCTTTCTTT. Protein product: CSVGGHLAFF.